These T cell receptor beta chains were read from a single sample in a study of blood T cell repertoires in COVID-19. The protocol was immunoSEQ multiplex PCR, while the TCRdb copy is restricted to in-frame clones and leaves out a portion. This sample carries about 200,000 clones, 65% to 90% of them seen once, and the ten largest clones take 3.8%. The sequencing sample was made of PBMCs or T cells enriched from blood (not recorded which). These receptors were obtained from a woman aged 40 to 55 with acute COVID-19. Both conserved end residues are part of each CDR3. A D gene is named only where the DNA matches it firmly. A clone size is listed for some rows: how often the clone was seen (once, few, many), or a class if it is expanded.

- - TRBJ1-6 TRBV13 CASSLGYSSTDNSPLHF TGTGCCAGCAGCTTAGGCTATTCGAGCACAGATAATTCACCCCTCCACTTT
- TRBD2 TRBJ2-3 TRBV7-3 CASSLKGREEWTDTQYF TGTGCCAGCAGCTTAAAGGGGCGGGAGGAATGGACAGATACGCAGTATTTT
- - TRBJ2-1 TRBV11-3 CASRPKSGNEQFF TGTGCCAGCAGGCCGAAGTCGGGCAATGAGCAGTTCTTC
- - TRBJ2-1 TRBV13 CASSLGHQPYNEQFF TGTGCCAGCAGCCTGGGACACCAACCTTACAATGAGCAGTTCTTC
- TRBD1 TRBJ2-1 TRBV19 CASSIPTGVADEQFF TGTGCCAGTAGTATCCCGACAGGGGTAGCGGATGAGCAGTTCTTC
- - TRBJ2-1 TRBV7-9 CASSTSSYNEQFF TGTGCCAGCAGCACCAGCTCCTACAATGAGCAGTTCTTC
- - TRBJ2-7 TRBV29-1 CSVEGHGLYEQYF TGCAGCGTGGAGGGGCACGGGTTATACGAGCAGTACTTC
- - TRBJ2-1 TRBV7-6 CASSLDPGWGNEQFF TGTGCCAGCAGCTTAGATCCAGGGTGGGGCAATGAGCAGTTCTTC
few - TRBJ2-2 TRBV11-3 CASSLYTTGELFF TGTGCCAGCAGCTTATACACAACCGGGGAGCTGTTTTTT
once - TRBJ2-3 TRBV11-2 CASSGSRTDTQYF TGTGCCAGCAGCGGGAGTCGGACAGATACGCAGTATTTT
- TRBD1 TRBJ2-3 TRBV7-9 CASTLNRGSGTDTQYF TGTGCCAGCACCCTAAACAGGGGATCTGGGACAGATACGCAGTATTTT
- - TRBJ2-2 TRBV7-2 CASSLGQNTGELFF TGTGCCAGCAGCTTAGGTCAGAACACCGGGGAGCTGTTTTTT
- TRBD1 TRBJ1-1 TRBV24-1 CATRPSEGATEAFF TGTGCCACCAGGCCATCAGAGGGGGCAACTGAAGCTTTCTTT
few - TRBJ2-2 TRBV18 CASSPPAGELFF TGTGCCAGCTCACCCCCCGCCGGGGAGCTGTTTTTT
- TRBD1 TRBJ2-2 TRBV4-1 CASSQDLGRGPYTGELFF TGCGCCAGCAGCCAAGACCTTGGAAGGGGGCCCTACACCGGGGAGCTGTTTTTT
- TRBD2 TRBJ2-1 TRBV5-8 CASSPREREDNEQFF TGTGCCAGCAGCCCGCGGGAGCGGGAGGACAATGAGCAGTTCTTC
- TRBD1 TRBJ2-1 TRBV24-1 CATSDYRGRYNEQFF TGTGCCACCAGTGATTACAGGGGGAGATACAATGAGCAGTTCTTC
- TRBD2 TRBJ2-1 TRBV14 CASSLPTLAGVGNEQFF TGTGCCAGCAGCCTCCCGACACTAGCGGGAGTGGGGAATGAGCAGTTCTTC
- TRBD2 TRBJ2-2 TRBV2 CASNLAGRELFF TGTGCCAGCAACCTAGCGGGACGGGAGCTGTTTTTT
- TRBD2 TRBJ2-7 TRBV27 CASSSASGRGGFHEQYF TGTGCCAGCAGTTCCGCTAGCGGGAGAGGGGGTTTTCACGAGCAGTACTTC
once - TRBJ1-3 TRBV5-1 CASTGSSGNTIYF TGCGCCAGCACAGGCAGCTCTGGAAACACCATATATTTT
- - TRBJ2-1 TRBV6-4 CASKRDSSFNEQFF TGTGCCAGCAAAAGGGACTCCTCCTTCAATGAGCAGTTCTTC
- - TRBJ1-1 TRBV12-3/TRBV12-4 CASSFSGNTEAFF TGTGCCAGCAGTTTCTCCGGGAACACTGAAGCTTTCTTT
- - TRBJ1-2 TRBV28 CASSLGGQPGGYTF TGTGCCAGCAGTTTGGGAGGGCAGCCAGGGGGCTACACCTTC
- - TRBJ2-7 TRBV7-9 CASSFSVSYEQYF TGTGCCAGCAGCTTTAGCGTCTCCTACGAGCAGTACTTC
- - TRBJ2-7 TRBV6-5 CASSYGEPRGGYEQYF TGTGCCAGCAGTTACGGGGAGCCCCGTGGGGGGTACGAGCAGTACTTC
- - TRBJ1-2 TRBV27 CASARNRESGYTF TGTGCCAGTGCGCGGAACAGGGAGAGTGGCTACACCTTC
- - TRBJ2-3 TRBV5-1 CASSFSLGPDTQYF TGCGCCAGCAGCTTTTCACTAGGCCCAGATACGCAGTATTTT
- - TRBJ1-1 TRBV7-9 CASTLGSRGNTEAFF TGTGCCAGCACCCTAGGATCCAGGGGGAACACTGAAGCTTTCTTT
- TRBD1 TRBJ1-2 TRBV28 CASSFGTGGPGKGYTF TGTGCCAGCAGTTTCGGAACAGGGGGCCCTGGAAAAGGCTACACCTTC
- - TRBJ2-3 TRBV20-1 CSCVRTDTQYF TGCAGTTGCGTCCGCACAGATACGCAGTATTTT
- - TRBJ2-1 TRBV9 CASSVALTASSYNEQFF TGTGCCAGCAGCGTAGCACTGACTGCCAGCTCCTACAATGAGCAGTTCTTC